This paragraph covers one T cell receptor beta chain sequence. It lacks a known antigen. One base away there is no much larger clone; base qualities are not given. The sample originates from a study of blood T cell repertoires in COVID-19 (dated by TCRdb to between 2020 and 2021). In the study overall: The collaborator samples originated in the United States, Italy and Spain and spanned the acute and convalescent phases of COVID-19. The prospective study material was composed of cDNA or gDNA derived from T cells, B-cell-depleted T cells, or PBMCs. Deeply sampled blood TCRbeta repertoires from subjects exposed to, actively infected with, or recovered from COVID-19 were included in the dataset. The repertoires were released in a freely available public database meant as a resource for research on the immune response to SARS-CoV-2. Samples came from the ongoing ImmuneRACE study (first 160 participants) plus 1,254 subjects from 6 global collaborators. Sample metadata almost always included a de-identified subject ID, COVID-19 status, age in years and sex. Where available, HLA class I and class II types were taken from metadata supplied by the sample provider and were not determined by assay-based typing.

TCRbeta CDR3 regions were amplified from genomic DNA using the immunoSEQ Assay, a bias-controlled multiplex PCR. Regarding the original processing steps: The number of nucleated cells in each sample was estimated by amplification of reference gene primers within the assay. To quantify the absolute abundance of each unique TCRbeta CDR3 rearrangement, sequence reads were collapsed and filtered. For each sample, productive Simpson clonality was calculated as the square root of Simpson's diversity index across productive rearrangements. Here the immuneACCESS table is served through TCRdb, limited to in-frame sequences with V and J called. Missing clones are a known gap in these copies; in checked studies unresolved V genes cover under half, and the rest lacks a known reason. V and J calls and clone size come straight from that table; D and trimming were deduced from the DNA. The sample table holds fewer than 500,000 clones, of which around nine tenths were seen once. Clones ranked in the top ten supply approximately 4.5% of the sample.

The collaborating institutions used their own protocols to collect whole blood in K2EDTA tubes. Collaborator samples were shipped for TCRbeta analysis as frozen whole blood, isolated PBMCs, or DNA extracted from either sample type. What the study reported, not specific to this receptor: The amount of clinical and demographic metadata varied by source and participant and was provided uncurated.

V is trimmed back by 4 bases and J by 6 bases, and the junction contains 15 bases that no gene match accounts for. The CDR3 runs 17 residues from the cysteine to the phenylalanine. Just the 51-base CDR3 DNA is kept, in frame starting at base 1. Reading the germline V gene gives CDR1 SGHAT and CDR2 FQNNGV. The sample consisted of peripheral blood. The rearrangement combines TRBV11-2 with TRBJ2-3; TRBD2 aligns with 8 central bases. This clonotype was sampled from a woman younger than 45 with acute or convalescent COVID-19. The DNA is as follows: TGTGCCAGCAGCTCTCCTTTGCAGCGGGGGCGGGGGGATACGCAGTATTTT. The translation is CASSSPLQRGRGDTQYF.